This T cell receptor (beta chain) was captured by sequencing in a study of response to subunit inactivated influenza vaccine. Study outcomes and limitations: The authors suggested that few new T cells are recruited per seasonal influenza vaccination.

Only a few counts were recorded for this clonotype. Its antigen is not identified. V was cut by 5 bases and J by 5 bases, with 12 bases left in between. The CDR3 loop spans 13 amino acids. Germline lookup yields CDR1 SGHTA and CDR2 FQGNSA. TCRdb used MiXCR to reprocess the RT-PCR reads, holding one entry per CDR3 protein. Of 450,000 to 600,000 distinct CDR3 sequences listed, about 7.6% are singletons. The rearrangement links TRBV7-2 to TRBJ2-5; no clear D gene. Sequences were derived from PBMCs from blood, sampled roughly 24 months after vaccination. The TCR sequence derives from a man aged 50 to 69 who received an inactivated influenza vaccine. CDR3 in DNA: TGTGCCAGCAGCGGAAGGGCCTCGGAGACCCAGTACTTC. It encodes CASSGRASETQYF.